This T cell receptor (beta chain) was retrieved from a study of blood T cell repertoires in COVID-19. Study overall: Collection of acute and convalescent COVID-19 samples took place in the United States, Italy and Spain. PBMCs, B-cell-depleted T cells, or T cells were the source of the cDNA or gDNA that made up the material.

V was clipped by 2 bases and J by 2 bases, with 22 bases between them. The CDR3 is 18 amino acids. Germline CDR1 is SEHNR and CDR2 is FQNEAQ (reference sequence). How the authors handled the data: Nucleated cell counts were estimated from reference gene primer amplification. Sequencing was performed with immunoSEQ multiplex PCR; in TCRdb, only in-frame clones are kept and a portion is missing. The V and J calls and the clone size are those of that table, but D and trimming were determined from the DNA. The data show approximately 260,000 clones, approximately 91% seen once. Sequencing was carried out using peripheral blood. This chain joins TRBV7-9 and TRBJ2-7; D is unclear. This clonotype was sampled from a man aged 50 to 60 with acute or convalescent COVID-19. In nucleotides, the CDR3 is TGTGCCAGCAGCTTAAGATCCCACAGCTCCATCCGACCCTACGAGCAGTACTTC. Translation: CASSLRSHSSIRPYEQYF.